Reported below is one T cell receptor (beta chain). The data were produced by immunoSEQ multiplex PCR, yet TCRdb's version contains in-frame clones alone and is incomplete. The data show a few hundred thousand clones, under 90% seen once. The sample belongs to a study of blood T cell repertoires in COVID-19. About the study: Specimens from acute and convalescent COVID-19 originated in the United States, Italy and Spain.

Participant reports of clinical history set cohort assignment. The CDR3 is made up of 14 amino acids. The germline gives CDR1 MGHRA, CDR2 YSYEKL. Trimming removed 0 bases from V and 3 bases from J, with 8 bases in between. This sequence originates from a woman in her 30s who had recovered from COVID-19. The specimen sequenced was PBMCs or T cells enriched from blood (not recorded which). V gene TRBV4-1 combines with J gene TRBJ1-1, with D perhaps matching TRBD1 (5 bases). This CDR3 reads CASSQEQVYTEAFF. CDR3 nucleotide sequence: TGCGCCAGCAGCCAAGAACAGGTCTACACTGAAGCTTTCTTT.